One sample yielded the 8 T cell receptor beta chains listed below, sequenced in a study of cytomegalovirus exposure and HLA in healthy donors. The PCR contained 60 Vbeta and 13 Jbeta primers. TCRdb's table, derived via immunoSEQ multiplex PCR, lists solely in-frame clones and lacks some. The sample holds about 130,000 clones, about 85% seen once. Sequenced sample: PBMCs. The receptors originated from a boy aged 5-17 years in good health and CMV-seronegative.

The CDR3 region is CAISNPTDSFGYTF. CDR3 sequence (DNA): TGTGCCATCAGCAACCCCACGGACAGTTTTGGCTACACCTTC. The V gene is TRBV10-3, the J gene TRBJ1-2; D perhaps matches TRBD1 (6 bases). Germline V CDR1 and CDR2: ENHRY, SYGVKD. The CDR3 is 14 residues long. Trimming cost V 6 bases and J 7 bases, with 18 bases left between them.

Concerning this clone: This sample includes further DNA sequences coding for the same CDR3. The rearrangement uses TRBV10-3 and TRBJ1-2; D unclear. The CDR3 runs 11 residues. V dropped 3 bases and J dropped 4 bases, with 3 bases sitting between them. Germline values: CDR1 ENHRY, CDR2 SYGVKD. CDR3 sequence: CAISDSYGYTF. The CDR3 DNA sequence: TGTGCCATCAGTGATAGCTATGGCTACACCTTC.

The chain carries TRBV5-4 and TRBJ1-1; 7 bases line up with TRBD1. V shed 4 bases, J shed 0 bases, and the junction held 9 bases outside the gene matches. The CDR3 runs 16 residues. The germline V gene encodes CDR1 SGHNT and CDR2 YYREEE (reference sequence). The CDR3 DNA reads as TGTGCCAGCAGCAGGAACAGGGGTCCCCTGAACACTGAAGCTTTCTTT. This codes for CASSRNRGPLNTEAFF.

J is TRBJ2-1 and V is TRBV29-1, with D hard to call. The CDR3 is 11 residues long. Looked up from germline, CDR1 is SQVTM and CDR2 is ANQGSEA. The V and J ends lost 8 bases and 3 bases respectively, with 8 bases between them. The CDR3 is CSSESYNEQFF. Here the CDR3 DNA reads TGCAGCTCCGAGAGCTACAATGAGCAGTTCTTC.

The chain carries TRBV5-6 and TRBJ2-7; D gene ambiguous. V lost 0 bases and J lost 6, with 7 bases in between. Germline loops: CDR1 SGHDT, CDR2 YYEEEE. There are 12 residues in the CDR3. CDR3 DNA: TGTGCCAGCAGCTTGGCCCCCCGCGAGCAGTACTTC. This encodes CASSLAPREQYF.

This clone was found a few times. J is TRBJ2-2 and V is TRBV19; D gene uncertain. This CDR3 contains 16 residues. Trimming shortened V by 0 bases and J by 2 bases, and 10 bases separated the two germline ends. From germline, CDR1 is LNHDA and CDR2 SQIVND (reference sequence). The CDR3 loop is CASSIDGSLNTGELFF. CDR3 sequence (DNA): TGTGCCAGTAGTATAGATGGTAGTCTTAACACCGGGGAGCTGTTTTTT.

A word on this clone: The junction shows a germline mismatch at one end, possibly a read error. CDR3 sequence (DNA): TGTGCCAGCAGTTACTCAAACAGGGGGCAAGGCTATGGCTACCCCTTC. This gives the protein CASSYSNRGQGYGYPF. The chain combines TRBV6-6 with TRBJ1-2, with 9 bases aligning to TRBD1. The CDR3 has 16 residues. Germline CDR1 is MNHNY and CDR2 is SVGAGI (reference sequence).

This rearrangement joins TRBV27 to TRBJ2-2; TRBD1 agrees at 7 bases. Germline V CDR1 and CDR2: MNHEY, SMNVEV (reference sequence). The V gene end was trimmed by 4 bases and the J gene end by 4 bases; junction bases not matched to a gene: 9. The CDR3 spans 16 residues. The CDR3 spells CASSSGQAQGTGELFF. The CDR3 coding sequence is TGTGCCAGCAGTTCCGGACAGGCCCAGGGCACCGGGGAGCTGTTTTTT.